This T cell receptor beta chain comes out of a study of T cells in Graves' hyperthyroidism and ophthalmopathy. What was amplified from RNA transcripts were TCR beta CDR3 regions. TCR CDR3 regions were first amplified by RT-PCR with HTBI primers. Each CDR3 protein gets one entry after TCRdb re-called the multiplex PCR reads with MiXCR. The repertoire includes around 210,000 distinct CDR3 sequences, roughly a sixth of them detected once, and roughly 55% sits in the top ten. Study-level results: Most expanded thyroid clonotypes above 0.001 also appeared in blood.

The CDR3 covers 16 residues. The germline V gene encodes CDR1 MNHNS and CDR2 SASEGT. The V segment lost 6 bases and the J segment 6 bases; nucleotides outside the gene matches: 10. This clonotype was detected ten times or more. Its antigen is not known. J is TRBJ2-1 and V is TRBV6-1, with 11 bases that match TRBD1. This clonotype was sampled from a woman between 45 and 65 years old with Graves' hyperthyroidism. The sequenced material came from blood. CDR3 DNA sequence: TGTGCCAGCAGGAAGGACAGGGGGCAGAACCCCAATGAGCAGTTCTTC. Protein product: CASRKDRGQNPNEQFF.